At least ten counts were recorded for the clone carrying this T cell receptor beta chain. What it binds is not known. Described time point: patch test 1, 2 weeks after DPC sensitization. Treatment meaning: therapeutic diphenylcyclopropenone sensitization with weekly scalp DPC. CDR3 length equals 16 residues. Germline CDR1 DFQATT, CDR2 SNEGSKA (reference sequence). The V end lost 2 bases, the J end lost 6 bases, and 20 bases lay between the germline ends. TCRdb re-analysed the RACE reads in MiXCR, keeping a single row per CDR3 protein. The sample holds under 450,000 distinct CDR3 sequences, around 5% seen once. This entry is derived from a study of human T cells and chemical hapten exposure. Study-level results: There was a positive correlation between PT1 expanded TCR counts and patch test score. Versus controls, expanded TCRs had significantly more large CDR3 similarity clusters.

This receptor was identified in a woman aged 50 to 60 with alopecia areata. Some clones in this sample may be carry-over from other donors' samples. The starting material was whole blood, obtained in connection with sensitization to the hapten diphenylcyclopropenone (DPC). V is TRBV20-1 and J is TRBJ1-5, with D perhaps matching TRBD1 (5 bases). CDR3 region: CSARSGGSGHTQPQHF. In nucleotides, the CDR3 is TGCAGTGCTAGATCCGGTGGGTCGGGGCATACTCAGCCCCAGCATTTT.